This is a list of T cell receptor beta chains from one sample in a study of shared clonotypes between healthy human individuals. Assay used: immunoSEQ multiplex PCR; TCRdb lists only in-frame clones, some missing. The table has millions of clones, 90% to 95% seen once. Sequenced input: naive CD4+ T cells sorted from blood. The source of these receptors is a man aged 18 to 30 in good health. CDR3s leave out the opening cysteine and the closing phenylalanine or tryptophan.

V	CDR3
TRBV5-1	ASSLDPGTEAF
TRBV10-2	ASSLQGYNEQF
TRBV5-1	ASSFNTGIEETQY
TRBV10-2	ASSLLPTANEKLF
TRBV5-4	ASSFRQGFTNEKLF
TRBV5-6	ASSAGRPSTDTQY
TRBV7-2	ASSRMTVGNEQY
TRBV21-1	ASSKGAQSYNEQF
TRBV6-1	ASKKRGGPADTQY
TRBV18	ASSVREGGTDTQY
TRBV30	AWNSQVTIY
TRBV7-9	ASSFYGGQRNTIY
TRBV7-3	ASSFTGGENQPQH
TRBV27	ASSFYRGSNEQF
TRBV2	ASKDRAYGYT
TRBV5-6	ASSPPRTGVETQY
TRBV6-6	ASSGQYQETQY
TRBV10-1	ASSESMGQPQH
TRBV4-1	ASSPRGRGSQETQY
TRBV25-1	ASSELGTVGEKLF
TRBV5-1	ASSSQGPGYEQY
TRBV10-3	AISTSGTSTDTQY
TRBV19	ASSIEKGHEQY
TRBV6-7	ASSYSRPTQTDTQY
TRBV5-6	ASRSWTGYSPLH
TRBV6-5	ASSRGHTNTEAF
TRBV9	ASSVGLVPQETQY
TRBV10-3	AISESTGTQY
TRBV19	ASSLLGTGNRNTIY
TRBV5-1	ASSVKGLNSPLH
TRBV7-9	ASSSGLAGMTDTQY
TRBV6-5	ASSYSSLGGNEQY
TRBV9	ASSVGELTTQY
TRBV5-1	ASSLDPVGQKQGKLF
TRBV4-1	ASSQVSGQNTEAF
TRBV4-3	ASSQLPQGGLAKNIQY
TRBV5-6	ASSWSGTRYEQY
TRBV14	ASSHGLRRETQY
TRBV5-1	ASSQLTTSAGELF
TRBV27	ASSSKVPVERDTQY
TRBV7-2	ASSSTGTGYSEQY
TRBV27	ASSPQLIPGAAYGYT
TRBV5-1	ASSLEGSGSYNEQF
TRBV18	ASSLWANEAF